Shown below are 27 T cell receptor beta chains from a single sample sequenced in a study of OX40 agonist ivuxolimab in advanced cancers. Profiled with immunoSEQ multiplex PCR; TCRdb holds only in-frame clones, not every one. Among 45,000 to 65,000 clones listed, roughly 90% were seen once. The sample was CD4+ or CD8+ T cells sorted from blood, taken in a trial of the OX40 agonist ivuxolimab. The source of these receptors is an adult with an advanced solid tumor such as melanoma, head and neck, liver or kidney cancer.

The chain has TRBV11-1 and TRBJ2-1; D is possibly TRBD1 (5 bases). CDR3 length: 13 amino acids. Germline CDR1 reads SGHAT; CDR2 reads FQDESV (reference sequence). V was trimmed by 5 bases and J by 9 bases, leaving 14 bases between them. The CDR3 DNA is TGTGCCAGCAGCGCCAACAGGCAAAGTGAGCAGTTCTTC. Amino acid sequence: CASSANRQSEQFF.

The chain joins TRBV6-5 to TRBJ2-7; D is perhaps TRBD2 (5 bases). Germline V gene sequence: CDR1 MNHEY, CDR2 SVGAGI. Trimming pared 6 bases from V and 3 bases from J, leaving 12 bases between. The CDR3 has 13 amino acids. CDR3 region: CASSHSGFYEQYF. The CDR3 region has the DNA TGTGCCAGCAGCCACTCGGGATTCTACGAGCAGTACTTC.

The V gene is TRBV5-1, the J gene TRBJ1-2; D may be TRBD1 (6 bases). The germline CDR1 and CDR2 sequences are SGHRS and YFSETQ. Trimming took off 4 bases at V and 7 bases at J, with 20 bases between the two ends. This CDR3 contains 15 residues. For the CDR3, the DNA is TGCGCCAGCAGCCCCGAGGGGGGAATAGGTCGTGGCTACACCTTC. It codes for CASSPEGGIGRGYTF.

The rearrangement uses TRBV30 and TRBJ2-1; 12 bases map to TRBD2. Germline-derived CDR1 and CDR2 are GTSNPN and SVGIG (reference sequence). The CDR3 loop spans 20 amino acids. After removal of 2 bases from V and 1 base from J, the junction contained 15 bases not matched to a gene. The CDR3 nucleotides are TGTGCCTGGAGTCCATCAAGTCGACTAGCGGGAGCTTGGTCCTACAATGAGCAGTTCTTC. It codes for CAWSPSSRLAGAWSYNEQFF.

The chain uses TRBV28 and TRBJ2-3; D might be TRBD1 (5 bases). The CDR3 runs to 16 residues. V was pared by 5 bases and J by 5 bases, with 20 bases between. Germline CDR1 is MDHEN and CDR2 is SYDVKM. The CDR3 nucleotides are TGTGCCAGCAGTCCTATTACTTCCCCCAGGGAAGATACGCAGTATTTT. Translating gives CASSPITSPREDTQYF.

This chain joins TRBV11-2 and TRBJ2-1, with 10 bases that match TRBD2. Trimming took 3 bases from V and 8 from J; bases not matched to a gene: 7. The germline V gene encodes CDR1 SGHAT and CDR2 FQNNGV. CDR3 length: 15 residues. The CDR3 protein is CASSFPGLATDEQFF. In nucleotides, the CDR3 is TGTGCCAGCAGCTTCCCGGGACTAGCGACAGATGAGCAGTTCTTC.

J is TRBJ2-4 and V is TRBV25-1; D might be TRBD1 or TRBD2, each matching 5 bases. This CDR3 region has 15 residues. Germline values: CDR1 MGHDK, CDR2 SYGVNS. V was cut by 3 bases and J by 3 bases, with 12 bases left in between. CDR3 region: CASSDGWGNKNIQYF. CDR3 DNA: TGTGCCAGCAGTGATGGTTGGGGGAACAAAAACATTCAGTACTTC.

The V and J genes are TRBV28 and TRBJ2-5; 11 bases are shared with TRBD1. Per germline, CDR1 MDHEN and CDR2 SYDVKM. This CDR3 comprises 16 residues. V dropped 3 bases and J dropped 0; count of bases not matched to a gene: 3. CDR3 nucleotide sequence: TGTGCCAGCAGTTTCGTGGGACAGGGGGACCAAGAGACCCAGTACTTC. Its protein product is CASSFVGQGDQETQYF.

The chain links TRBV30 to TRBJ1-2, with a weak D call TRBD1 (5 bases). The germline V and J ends were trimmed by 2 bases and 12 bases, with 19 bases remaining between them. This CDR3 is built from 13 residues. Germline V gene lookup returns CDR1 GTSNPN and CDR2 SVGIG (reference sequence). The CDR3 bases are TGTGCCTGGAGTCTCAACGGGAGGCCCAGGGACACCTTC. Protein product: CAWSLNGRPRDTF. Supplemented by reference TRBV30 and TRBJ1-2, the full variable domain reads SQTIHQWPATLVQPVGSPLSLECTVEGTSNPNLYWYRQAAGRGLQLLFYSVGIGQISSEVPQNLSASRPQDRQFILSSKKLLLSDSGFYLCAWSLNGRPRDTFGSGTRLTVV.

The chain recombines TRBV6-1 with TRBJ1-5; D is unresolved. The germline gives CDR1 MNHNS, CDR2 SASEGT. This CDR3 contains 14 residues. Trimming removed 2 bases from V and 3 bases from J, with 8 bases in between. This CDR3 reads CASSETGYNQPQHF. The CDR3 DNA reads TGTGCCAGCAGTGAAACGGGGTACAATCAGCCCCAGCATTTT.

This clone qualifies as medium-sized. The rearrangement uses TRBV14 and TRBJ2-1; a possible D gene is TRBD2 (6 bases). Looked up from germline, CDR1 is SGHDN and CDR2 is FVKESK. V lost 2 bases to trimming and J lost 4 bases, with 12 bases between them. CDR3 length: 15 residues. The CDR3 nucleotides are TGTGCCAGCAGCCAATTTATGCTAGCGTACAATGAGCAGTTCTTC. This encodes CASSQFMLAYNEQFF.

The chain joins TRBV5-1 to TRBJ2-3, with 7 bases that match TRBD2. This CDR3 has 16 residues. The ends lost 1 base at V and 1 base at J; junction bases unmatched: 6. Germline assignment: CDR1 SGHRS and CDR2 YFSETQ. The CDR3 protein is CASSLPGGRGTDTQYF. The DNA of the CDR3 is TGCGCCAGCAGCTTGCCGGGAGGTCGTGGCACAGATACGCAGTATTTT. Drawing the rest from reference TRBV5-1 and TRBJ2-3, the complete variable domain is KAGVTQTPRYLIKTRGQQVTLSCSPISGHRSVSWYQQTPGQGLQFLFEYFSETQRNKGNFPGRFSGRQFSNSRSEMNVSTLELGDSALYLCASSLPGGRGTDTQYFGPGTRLTVL.

V is TRBV28 and J is TRBJ1-2; no clear D gene. Germline V gives CDR1 MDHEN, CDR2 SYDVKM. The CDR3 is 16 residues long. The V end lost 4 bases, the J end lost 6 bases, and 21 bases lay between the germline ends. For the CDR3, the DNA is TGTGCCAGCAGTTCTTTTCGGAGGGTAGCGGGAAATGGCTACACCTTC. It yields the protein CASSSFRRVAGNGYTF.

The rearrangement uses TRBV28 and TRBJ2-2; D gene uncertain. The germline gives CDR1 MDHEN, CDR2 SYDVKM. V lost 7 bases to trimming and J lost 11 bases, with 11 bases between them. The CDR3 covers 11 residues. This CDR3 reads CASIHLGELFF. In nucleotides, the CDR3 is TGTGCCAGCATTCATCTCGGCGAGCTGTTTTTT.

The chain carries TRBV6-1 and TRBJ1-1; no clear D gene. This CDR3 has 13 residues. The V and J ends lost 3 bases and 5 bases respectively, with 10 bases between them. Germline CDR1 and CDR2: MNHNS and SASEGT. The CDR3 is CASSDSGVTEAFF. CDR3 DNA: TGTGCCAGCAGTGATAGTGGTGTAACTGAAGCTTTCTTT.

The genes are TRBV6-5 and TRBJ1-1; D remains ambiguous. Between the trimmed V and J ends, which lost 7 bases and 0 bases, there was a span of 15 bases. CDR3 size: 15 residues. Germline V gene lookup returns CDR1 MNHEY and CDR2 SVGAGI. This CDR3 reads CASTPPGSVNTEAFF. Written as DNA, the CDR3 is TGTGCCAGCACCCCCCCCGGTTCGGTGAACACTGAAGCTTTCTTT.

The V gene is TRBV2, the J gene TRBJ2-7, with 11 nucleotides matching TRBD2. V shed 8 bases, J shed 2 bases, and the junction held 11 bases outside the gene matches. The CDR3 length is 16 residues. Per the germline V gene, CDR1 is SNHLY and CDR2 is FYNNEI. The CDR3 sequence is CASHRGTSGRAYEQYF. The CDR3 DNA sequence: TGTGCCAGCCACCGGGGGACTAGCGGTAGGGCCTACGAGCAGTACTTC.

The rearrangement links TRBV4-1 to TRBJ2-5, with 9 positions matching TRBD2. The CDR3 is made up of 16 amino acids. Germline V gene data show CDR1 as MGHRA and CDR2 as YSYEKL. With 4 bases clipped from V and 1 base from J, the junction kept 7 bases outside the gene matches. CDR3 DNA sequence: TGCGCCAGCAGCCCCATGGCTAGCGGGATCCAAGAGACCCAGTACTTC. Its translation is CASSPMASGIQETQYF.

The chain couples TRBV5-1 to TRBJ2-3; perhaps TRBD2 as D (5 bases). The CDR3 loop spans 14 amino acids. V lost 7 bases and J 3 bases, leaving 15 bases between the germline ends. Per the germline V gene, CDR1 is SGHRS and CDR2 is YFSETQ. In DNA, the CDR3 is TGCGCCAGCGACGGCGGGTATGATACAGATACGCAGTATTTT. This sequence encodes CASDGGYDTDTQYF.

The chain recombines TRBV12-5 with TRBJ2-2; tentative D call: TRBD1 (6 bases). The CDR3 runs 14 residues. Germline values: CDR1 LGHNT, CDR2 FRNRAP. The CDR3 DNA follows: TGTGCCGGCACCGCAGGGGCAAACACCGGGGAGCTGTTTTTT. Its translation: CAGTAGANTGELFF.

The rearrangement uses TRBV7-8 and TRBJ1-3; D is ambiguous. This CDR3 region has 12 residues. Deletions cut 2 bases from V and 7 bases from J, with 6 bases between. Germline V lookup: CDR1 SGHVS, CDR2 FQNEAQ. The DNA for the CDR3 is TGTGCCAGCAGCTTAACTTGGAACACCATATATTTT. It specifies CASSLTWNTIYF.

This clone was seen a single time. The chain uses TRBV9 and TRBJ2-1, with D possibly matching TRBD1 (5 bases). Germline V lookup: CDR1 SGDLS, CDR2 YYNGEE. The V gene lost 3 bases and the J gene lost 9 bases, with 13 bases spanning the gap. The CDR3 loop spans 13 amino acids. The CDR3 is CASSEVGRAEQFF. The CDR3 coding sequence is TGTGCCAGCAGCGAAGTGGGGCGCGCTGAGCAGTTCTTC.

This rearrangement joins TRBV28 to TRBJ2-3; TRBD1 agrees at 8 bases. Germline loops: CDR1 MDHEN, CDR2 SYDVKM. CDR3 length: 14 residues. Unmatched junction bases numbered 5, after V lost 5 bases and J lost 4 bases. CDR3 DNA: TGTGCCAGCAGTACAGGACAGGGCCCAGATACGCAGTATTTT. It encodes CASSTGQGPDTQYF. Combining the CDR3 with reference TRBV28 and TRBJ2-3 gives the whole variable domain DVKVTQSSRYLVKRTGEKVFLECVQDMDHENMFWYRQDPGLGLRLIYFSYDVKMKEKGDIPEGYSVSREKKERFSLILESASTNQTSMYLCASSTGQGPDTQYFGPGTRLTVL.

This chain joins TRBV5-8 and TRBJ1-6; maybe TRBD1 (6 bases). CDR3 length: 14 amino acids. Germline CDR1 is SGHTS and CDR2 is YDEGEE. The V end was cut by 4 bases, the J end by 7 bases, with 12 bases between. CDR3 bases: TGTGCCAGCAGCAGGGGACACTTGAATTCACCCCTCCACTTT. Amino acid sequence: CASSRGHLNSPLHF.

The chain is built from TRBV29-1 and TRBJ1-1; 7 bases agree with TRBD1. Germline values: CDR1 SQVTM, CDR2 ANQGSEA. The V gene end was trimmed by 5 bases and the J gene end by 1 base; junction bases not matched to a gene: 7. CDR3 length equals 14 residues. The CDR3 region has the DNA TGCAGCGTTCGTCATAGGGGGCCGAACACTGAAGCTTTCTTT. Encoded protein: CSVRHRGPNTEAFF.

The J gene is TRBJ2-7, the V gene TRBV27, with unresolved D. With 4 bases removed from V and 4 bases from J, the gap between germline ends came to 8 bases. Germline V gene data show CDR1 as MNHEY and CDR2 as SMNVEV (reference sequence). The CDR3 contains 12 residues. The CDR3 sequence is CASSSLGYEQYF. The CDR3 DNA follows: TGTGCCAGCAGTTCCCTTGGTTACGAGCAGTACTTC.

J is TRBJ2-7 and V is TRBV14, with D uncertain. With 3 bases removed from V and 3 bases from J, the gap between germline ends came to 9 bases. CDR3 length: 13 residues. Germline values: CDR1 SGHDN, CDR2 FVKESK. CDR3 region: CASSQATFYEQYF. The DNA of the CDR3 is TGTGCCAGCAGCCAGGCAACATTCTACGAGCAGTACTTC. The full variable domain, with the rest looked up from reference TRBV14 and TRBJ2-7, is EAGVTQFPSHSVIEKGQTVTLRCDPISGHDNLYWYRRVMGKEIKFLLHFVKESKQDESGMPNNRFLAERTGGTYSTLKVQPAELEDSGVYFCASSQATFYEQYFGPGTRLTVT.